The 18 T cell receptor beta chains below all came from one sample that was sequenced in a study of blood T cell repertoires in COVID-19. TCRdb's table, derived via immunoSEQ multiplex PCR, lists solely in-frame clones and lacks some. The sample consists of 180,000 or so clones, 80% to 90% of them appearing once. The sample taken for sequencing was peripheral blood. The receptors derive from a woman aged 40-49 years with COVID-19, enrolled during active disease.

This clone was found once. The V call is TRBV27, the J call TRBJ2-2, with D hard to call. This CDR3 has 14 amino acids. V lost 7 bases, J lost 2 bases, and 11 bases lay in between. Germline V gives CDR1 MNHEY, CDR2 SMNVEV (reference sequence). CDR3 in DNA: TGTGCCAGCAAAGACTGGAGAAACACCGGGGAGCTGTTTTTT. Encoded protein: CASKDWRNTGELFF.

This clone was counted only a few times. V is TRBV27 and J is TRBJ2-7, with 8 bases that match TRBD1. Germline V CDR1 and CDR2: MNHEY, SMNVEV (reference sequence). The CDR3 is made up of 13 amino acids. V shed 10 bases and J 3 bases; nucleotides not matched to a gene: 8. The CDR3 spells CATPRDRNYEQYF. In nucleotides, the CDR3 is TGTGCCACCCCCCGGGACAGGAACTACGAGCAGTACTTC.

The chain links TRBV7-9 to TRBJ2-3, with TRBD2 matching over 8 bases. Germline CDR1 and CDR2: SEHNR and FQNEAQ (reference sequence). V gave up 0 bases and J gave up 1 base; unmatched junction bases: 3. There are 16 residues in the CDR3. The CDR3 reads CASSLAGLGGTDTQYF. CDR3 DNA sequence: TGTGCCAGCAGCTTAGCGGGACTAGGAGGCACAGATACGCAGTATTTT.

The chain carries TRBV10-3 and TRBJ2-3; D may be TRBD1 (5 bases). The CDR3 has 14 residues. V was shortened by 5 bases and J by 5 bases, with 14 bases between the two germline ends. Germline loops: CDR1 ENHRY, CDR2 SYGVKD. The CDR3 here is CAISLGESGDTQYF. DNA of the CDR3: TGTGCCATCAGTCTAGGGGAATCCGGAGATACGCAGTATTTT.

This clone was seen only once. The rearrangement links TRBV7-2 to TRBJ2-3, with D maybe TRBD2 (5 bases). V gave up 2 bases and J gave up 2 bases, with 11 bases separating them. Per germline, CDR1 SGHTA and CDR2 FQGNSA. The CDR3 has 15 amino acids. This CDR3 reads CASSLTDYPTDTQYF. The CDR3 DNA is TGTGCCAGCAGCTTAACAGACTACCCCACAGATACGCAGTATTTT.

The CDR3 region has the DNA TGTGCCAGCTCCCAACTAGCGGGAGGGCCCCCTTACAATGAGCAGTTCTTC. Amino acids: CASSQLAGGPPYNEQFF. J is TRBJ2-1 and V is TRBV18, with TRBD2 identical over 13 bases. The CDR3 totals 17 residues. Germline V gene lookup returns CDR1 KGHSH and CDR2 LQKENI. V dropped 6 bases and J dropped 4; count of bases not matched to a gene: 9. Full variable domain (missing parts from reference TRBV18 and TRBJ2-1): NAGVMQNPRHLVRRRGQEARLRCSPMKGHSHVYWYRQLPEEGLKFMVYLQKENIIDESGMPKERFSAEFPKEGPSILRIQQVVRGDSAAYFCASSQLAGGPPYNEQFFGPGTRLTVL.

V gene TRBV7-6 combines with J gene TRBJ1-1; D perhaps matches TRBD1 (6 bases). The germline CDR1 and CDR2 sequences are SGHVS and FNYEAQ. This CDR3 contains 15 residues. V was pared by 4 bases and J by 5 bases, with 17 bases between. CDR3 nucleotide sequence: TGTGCCAGCAGCTCCTCTGGGGGGGCGATTACTGAAGCTTTCTTT. As protein: CASSSSGGAITEAFF.

This chain joins TRBV7-6 and TRBJ1-5; 9 nucleotides agree with TRBD1. CDR3 length: 17 residues. The V segment lost 1 base and the J segment 4 bases; nucleotides outside the gene matches: 8. Germline values: CDR1 SGHVS, CDR2 FNYEAQ. The CDR3 DNA reads TGTGCCAGCAGCTTAGGCCCTTCCGGGACAGGGAATCAGCCCCAGCATTTT. This translates into CASSLGPSGTGNQPQHF.

The chain couples TRBV7-9 to TRBJ1-2, with unresolved D. CDR1 is SEHNR and CDR2 is FQNEAQ in the germline V gene (reference sequence). V shed 1 base and J shed 8 bases, with 14 bases lying between them. The CDR3 runs 14 residues. CDR3 residues: CASSLDYRLWGYTF. The CDR3 nucleotides are TGTGCCAGCAGCTTAGACTACCGATTATGGGGCTACACCTTC.

The chain has TRBV7-2 and TRBJ1-1; TRBD1 is a possible D gene (6 bases). V shed 6 bases and J shed 1 base, with 12 bases lying between them. In germline, CDR1 is SGHTA, CDR2 FQGNSA. CDR3 length: 14 amino acids. CDR3 sequence: CASRRTAQNTEAFF. As DNA, the CDR3 is TGTGCCAGCAGAAGGACAGCCCAGAACACTGAAGCTTTCTTT.

The rearrangement uses TRBV7-8 and TRBJ2-1; a weak D match, TRBD2 (6 bases). This CDR3 has 16 amino acids. V was clipped by 0 bases and J by 7 bases, with 16 bases between them. CDR1 SGHVS and CDR2 FQNEAQ come from the germline V gene. CDR3 region: CASSLATSPGQNEQFF. CDR3 nucleotide sequence: TGTGCCAGCAGCTTAGCGACTAGTCCGGGGCAAAATGAGCAGTTCTTC.

The chain employs TRBV4-2 and TRBJ2-4; no firm D call. The CDR3 covers 15 residues. V was cut by 1 base and J by 6 bases, with 13 bases left in between. Germline assignment: CDR1 LGHNA and CDR2 YNFKEQ. CDR3 region: CASSQALQDRNIQYF. The CDR3 coding sequence is TGTGCCAGCAGCCAAGCCTTGCAGGATAGAAACATTCAGTACTTC.

J is TRBJ2-1 and V is TRBV24-1; 12 bases are shared with TRBD2. This CDR3 has 16 amino acids. Unmatched junction bases numbered 5, after V lost 3 bases and J lost 6 bases. CDR1 is KGHDR, CDR2 SFDVKD, per germline. DNA of the CDR3: TGTGCCACCAGTGATCCCGGGACTAGCGGGTTCAATGAGCAGTTCTTC. This codes for CATSDPGTSGFNEQFF.

This chain connects TRBV19 to TRBJ1-1; 11 nucleotides match TRBD1. With 7 bases clipped from V and 1 base from J, the junction kept 5 bases outside the gene matches. This CDR3 spans 15 amino acids. Germline-derived CDR1 and CDR2 are LNHDA and SQIVND (reference sequence). The chain's CDR3 is CASITGTGGNTEAFF. As DNA, the CDR3 is TGTGCCAGTATTACCGGGACAGGGGGGAACACTGAAGCTTTCTTT.

This rearrangement joins TRBV5-1 to TRBJ1-1; TRBD1 matches 12 bases. V gave up 5 bases and J gave up 4 bases; unmatched junction bases: 12. Germline V lookup: CDR1 SGHRS, CDR2 YFSETQ. CDR3 length equals 17 residues. CDR3: CASRRSGTGGPVTEAFF. CDR3 bases: TGCGCCAGCAGGAGGTCTGGGACAGGGGGCCCCGTCACTGAAGCTTTCTTT.

This clone was detected only a few times. V and J are TRBV7-9 and TRBJ2-2; 10 bases agree with TRBD1. J was trimmed by 2 bases and V by 5 bases; bases with no gene match: 5. Per germline, CDR1 SEHNR and CDR2 FQNEAQ (reference sequence). The CDR3 runs to 16 residues. In DNA form, the CDR3 reads TGTGCCAGCAGCAGCCGGGACAGGGGAAACACCGGGGAGCTGTTTTTT. Translating it yields CASSSRDRGNTGELFF.

This clone was counted between two and nine times. The chain carries TRBV19 and TRBJ1-1; 9 positions match TRBD1. V lost 6 bases and J lost 0; bases outside the gene matches: 2. Germline V gives CDR1 LNHDA, CDR2 SQIVND (reference sequence). The CDR3 sequence is 14 residues long. The CDR3: CASSGQGMNTEAFF. CDR3 sequence (DNA): TGTGCCAGTAGCGGACAGGGGATGAACACTGAAGCTTTCTTT.

The V and J genes are TRBV2 and TRBJ1-2; a weak D match, TRBD1 (5 bases). Trimming removed 4 bases at V and 4 bases at J, with 10 bases between. The CDR3 runs to 13 residues. Germline values: CDR1 SNHLY, CDR2 FYNNEI. The CDR3 coding sequence is TGTGCCAGCAGTGTACAGGACGTCTATGGCTACACCTTC. Protein sequence: CASSVQDVYGYTF.